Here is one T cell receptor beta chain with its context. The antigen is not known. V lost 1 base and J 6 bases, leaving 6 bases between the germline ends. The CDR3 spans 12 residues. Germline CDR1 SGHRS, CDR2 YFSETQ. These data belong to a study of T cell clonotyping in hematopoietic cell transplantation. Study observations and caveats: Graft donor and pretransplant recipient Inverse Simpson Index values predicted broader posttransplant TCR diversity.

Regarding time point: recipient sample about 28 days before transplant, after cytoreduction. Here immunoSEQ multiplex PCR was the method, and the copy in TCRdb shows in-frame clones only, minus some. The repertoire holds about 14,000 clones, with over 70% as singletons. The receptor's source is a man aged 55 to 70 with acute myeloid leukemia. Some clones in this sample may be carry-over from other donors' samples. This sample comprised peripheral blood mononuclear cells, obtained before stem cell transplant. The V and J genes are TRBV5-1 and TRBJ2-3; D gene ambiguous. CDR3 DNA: TGCGCCAGCAGCTTGAATTCGGATACGCAGTATTTT. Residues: CASSLNSDTQYF.